This note documents a single T cell receptor (beta chain) sequence. Repertoires were generated with immunoSEQ multiplex PCR, while TCRdb's copy carries only in-frame clones and drops some. This table has 250,000 to 300,000 clones, around nine tenths appearing once. Seattle-derived patients entered the study during active infection and were followed longitudinally. The data originate from a study of blood T cell repertoires in COVID-19. Background on the study: Acute and convalescent COVID-19 specimens originated in the United States, Italy and Spain. T cells, B-cell-depleted T cells, or PBMCs supplied cDNA or gDNA.

CDR1 is LNHNV and CDR2 is YYDKDF in the germline V gene (reference sequence). This CDR3 contains 14 residues. Trimming took 0 bases from V and 4 from J, leaving 8 bases between them. The chain employs TRBV15 and TRBJ2-3; no definite D call. The sample was peripheral blood. The TCR originated in a woman in her 70s with COVID-19, enrolled during active disease. The CDR3 DNA reads as TGTGCCACCAGCAGAGATTTACTCCCAGATACGCAGTATTTT. Protein: CATSRDLLPDTQYF.